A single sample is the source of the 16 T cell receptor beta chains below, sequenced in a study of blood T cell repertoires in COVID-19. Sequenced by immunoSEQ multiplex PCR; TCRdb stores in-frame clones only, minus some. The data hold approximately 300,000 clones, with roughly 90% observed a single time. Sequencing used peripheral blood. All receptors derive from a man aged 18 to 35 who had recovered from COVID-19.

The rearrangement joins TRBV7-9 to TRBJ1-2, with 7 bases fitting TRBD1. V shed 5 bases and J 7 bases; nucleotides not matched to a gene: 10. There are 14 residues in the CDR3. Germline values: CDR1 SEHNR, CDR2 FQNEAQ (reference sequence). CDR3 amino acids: CASSPGQSPGGYTF. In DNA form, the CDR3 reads TGTGCCAGCAGCCCGGGACAGTCACCCGGTGGCTACACCTTC.

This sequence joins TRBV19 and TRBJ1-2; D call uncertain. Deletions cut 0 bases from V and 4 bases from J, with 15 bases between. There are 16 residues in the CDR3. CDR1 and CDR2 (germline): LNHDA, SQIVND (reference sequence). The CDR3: CASSIDPDGNPYGYTF. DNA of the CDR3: TGTGCCAGTAGTATAGATCCCGACGGGAACCCCTATGGCTACACCTTC.

CDR3 sequence reads: CASSQVTGSQQFF. As DNA, the CDR3 is TGTGCCAGCAGCCAAGTAACAGGGTCACAGCAGTTCTTC. V and J are TRBV3-1 (or the pseudogene TRBV3-2) and TRBJ2-1; D perhaps matches TRBD1 (6 bases). V lost 1 base to trimming and J lost 11 bases, with 12 bases between them. This CDR3 has 13 amino acids. The germline V gene has CDR1 LGHDT and CDR2 YNNKEL (reference sequence).

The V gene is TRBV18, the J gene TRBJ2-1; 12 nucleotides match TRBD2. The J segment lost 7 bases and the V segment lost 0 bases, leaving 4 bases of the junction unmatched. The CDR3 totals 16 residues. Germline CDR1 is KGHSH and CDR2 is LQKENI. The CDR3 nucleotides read TGTGCCAGCTCACCACCTGGCACTAGCGGGAGGAATGAGCAGTTCTTC. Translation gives CASSPPGTSGRNEQFF.

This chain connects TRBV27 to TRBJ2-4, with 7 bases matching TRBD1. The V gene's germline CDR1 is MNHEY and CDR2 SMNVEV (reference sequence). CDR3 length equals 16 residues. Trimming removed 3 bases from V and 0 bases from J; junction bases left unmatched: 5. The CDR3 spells CASSLGRGLAKNIQYF. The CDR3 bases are TGTGCCAGCAGTTTGGGCAGGGGGTTAGCCAAAAACATTCAGTACTTC.

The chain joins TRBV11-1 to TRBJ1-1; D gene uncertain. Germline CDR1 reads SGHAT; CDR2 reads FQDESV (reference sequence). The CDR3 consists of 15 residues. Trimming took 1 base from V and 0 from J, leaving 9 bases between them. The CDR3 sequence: CASSLERFMNTEAFF. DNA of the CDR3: TGTGCCAGCAGCTTAGAGCGATTTATGAACACTGAAGCTTTCTTT.

CDR3 in DNA: TGTGCCAGCAACCCTCGTCCGGGCGGGGCAGAGACCCAGTACTTC. It specifies CASNPRPGGAETQYF. The V call is TRBV6-5, the J call TRBJ2-5; perhaps TRBD2 as D (6 bases). Deletions cut 7 bases from V and 4 bases from J, with 19 bases between. CDR1 and CDR2 (germline): MNHEY, SVGAGI. This CDR3 comprises 15 residues.

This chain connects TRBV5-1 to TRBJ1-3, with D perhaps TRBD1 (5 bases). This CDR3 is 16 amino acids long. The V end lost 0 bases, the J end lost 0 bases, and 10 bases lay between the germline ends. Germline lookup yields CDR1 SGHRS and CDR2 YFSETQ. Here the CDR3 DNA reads TGCGCCAGCAGCTTGGGTGACAGCACCTCTGGAAACACCATATATTTT. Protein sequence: CASSLGDSTSGNTIYF.

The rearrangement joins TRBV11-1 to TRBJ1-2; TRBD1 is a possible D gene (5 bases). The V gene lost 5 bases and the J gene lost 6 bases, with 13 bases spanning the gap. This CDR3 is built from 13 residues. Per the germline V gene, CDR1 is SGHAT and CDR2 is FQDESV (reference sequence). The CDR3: CASSERTHNGYTF. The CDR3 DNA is TGTGCCAGCAGCGAAAGGACACATAATGGCTACACCTTC.

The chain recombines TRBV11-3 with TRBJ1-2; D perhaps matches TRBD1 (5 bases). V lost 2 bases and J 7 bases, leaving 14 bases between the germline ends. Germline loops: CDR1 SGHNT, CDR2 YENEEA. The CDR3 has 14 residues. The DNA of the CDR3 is TGTGCCAGCAGCTTATGTACGGGGGTTCGTGGCTACACCTTC. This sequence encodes CASSLCTGVRGYTF.

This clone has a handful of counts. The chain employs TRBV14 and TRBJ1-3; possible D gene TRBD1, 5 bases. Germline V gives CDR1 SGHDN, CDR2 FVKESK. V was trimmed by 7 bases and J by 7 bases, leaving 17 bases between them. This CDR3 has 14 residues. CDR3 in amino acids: CASNDPGLGNTIYF. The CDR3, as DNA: TGTGCCAGCAACGACCCGGGACTCGGGAACACCATATATTTT.

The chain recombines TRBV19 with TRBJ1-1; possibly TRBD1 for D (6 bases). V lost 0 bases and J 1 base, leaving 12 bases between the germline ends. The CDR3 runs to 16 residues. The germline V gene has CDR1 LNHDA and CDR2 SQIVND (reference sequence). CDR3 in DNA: TGTGCCAGTAGTATAGATAGGGACACCTCGAACACTGAAGCTTTCTTT. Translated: CASSIDRDTSNTEAFF.

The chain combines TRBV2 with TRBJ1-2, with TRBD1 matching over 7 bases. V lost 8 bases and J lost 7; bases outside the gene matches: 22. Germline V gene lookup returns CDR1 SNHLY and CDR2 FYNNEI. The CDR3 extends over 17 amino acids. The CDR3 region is CASELPGQPLAGAGYTF. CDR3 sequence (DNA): TGTGCCAGCGAGCTCCCGGGACAGCCACTCGCCGGGGCTGGCTACACCTTC.

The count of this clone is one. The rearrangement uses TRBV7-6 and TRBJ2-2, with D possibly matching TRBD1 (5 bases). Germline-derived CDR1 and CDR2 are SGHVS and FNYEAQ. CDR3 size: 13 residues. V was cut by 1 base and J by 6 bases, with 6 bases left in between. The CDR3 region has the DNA TGTGCCAGCAGCTTAGAAGGGGCCGGGGAGCTGTTTTTT. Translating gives CASSLEGAGELFF.

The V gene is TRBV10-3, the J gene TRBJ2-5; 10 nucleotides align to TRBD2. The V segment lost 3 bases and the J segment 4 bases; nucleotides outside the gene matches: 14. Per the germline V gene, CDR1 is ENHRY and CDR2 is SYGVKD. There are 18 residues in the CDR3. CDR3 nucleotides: TGTGCCATCAGTGAAGTAACTAGCGGGGCCCCCGGGGGAGAGACCCAGTACTTC. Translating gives CAISEVTSGAPGGETQYF.

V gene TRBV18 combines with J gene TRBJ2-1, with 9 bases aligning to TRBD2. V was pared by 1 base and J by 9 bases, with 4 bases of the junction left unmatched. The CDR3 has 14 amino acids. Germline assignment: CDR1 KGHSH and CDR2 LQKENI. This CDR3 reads CASSPRGRAPEQFF. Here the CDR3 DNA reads TGTGCCAGCTCACCACGCGGGAGGGCCCCTGAGCAGTTCTTC.